Described below is a single TCR beta chain sequence and its context. The sample belongs to a study of tumor-infiltrating lymphocytes in primary liver carcinoma. For each extraction, RNA and DNA were obtained together from around 20-30 mg of unsorted bulk tissue. The template, 450 to 650 ng total RNA, yielded TCR beta cDNA made with a constant-region primer. Researchers made the TCR beta libraries by running three nested multiplex PCR rounds with slightly modified ARM-PCR. TCRdb re-called the multiplex PCR reads with MiXCR, one entry per CDR3 protein. The sample records about 120,000 distinct CDR3 sequences, about two thirds being singletons. This TCR derives from a woman in her sixties or seventies with primary liver carcinoma and hepatitis B virus infection. Material for sequencing was tumor-adjacent normal liver tissue.

The CDR3 DNA sequence: TGTGCCAGCAGAGGGACATGGCGCTCCTACAATGAGCAGTTCTTC. Its translation: CASRGTWRSYNEQFF. This rearrangement joins TRBV6-2 or TRBV6-3 to TRBJ2-1; D might be TRBD1 (6 bases). This CDR3 spans 15 amino acids. V shed 6 bases and J shed 0 bases, with 12 bases lying between them. The germline V gene encodes CDR1 MNHEY and CDR2 SVGEGT.